Shown below are 23 T cell receptor beta chains from a single sample sequenced in a study of regulatory T cells in long-lasting Graves disease. iRepertoire HTBI primers and Arm-PCR of CDR3 regions built TCR beta libraries. TCRdb itself ran the multiplex PCR reads through MiXCR, one entry per CDR3 protein. The sample has 400,000 to 500,000 distinct CDR3 sequences, around 13% seen once. Time point of the sample: newly diagnosed GD, antithyroid drugs for less than 3 months. Scientists built the TCR library using RNA that was extracted from PBMCs. The same sample was also studied in work on T cells in Graves' hyperthyroidism and ophthalmopathy.

Sample: peripheral blood mononuclear cells (PBMCs), taken at new diagnosis, from a patient treated with antithyroid drugs. Source of these receptors: a woman aged 50 to 60 with Graves disease.

This clonotype was counted at least ten times. The chain is built from TRBV28 and TRBJ2-7; D possibly corresponds to TRBD2 (7 bases). Trimming left V 5 bases short and J 3 bases short, with 20 bases between. This CDR3 is 16 amino acids long. In germline, CDR1 is MDHEN, CDR2 SYDVKM. The chain's CDR3 is CASSPEGGVGFYEQYF. Written as DNA, the CDR3 is TGTGCCAGCAGTCCCGAGGGGGGGGTAGGTTTCTACGAGCAGTACTTC. Drawing the rest from reference TRBV28 and TRBJ2-7, the complete variable domain is DVKVTQSSRYLVKRTGEKVFLECVQDMDHENMFWYRQDPGLGLRLIYFSYDVKMKEKGDIPEGYSVSREKKERFSLILESASTNQTSMYLCASSPEGGVGFYEQYFGPGTRLTVT.

This clonotype showed up many times. The chain couples TRBV7-8 to TRBJ2-7; D possibly corresponds to TRBD1 (5 bases). Germline lookup yields CDR1 SGHVS and CDR2 FQNEAQ. V lost 1 base and J lost 1, with 14 bases in between. CDR3 length: 16 residues. This chain's CDR3 is CASSLEQGFRSYEQYF. CDR3 in DNA: TGTGCCAGCAGCTTAGAGCAGGGATTTAGGTCCTACGAGCAGTACTTC.

Notes on this clonotype: A much more abundant neighbour one base away suggests this may be a read error. The CDR3 does not end in the conserved phenylalanine or tryptophan, so this is likely a read error. The chain employs TRBV6-2 or TRBV6-3 and TRBJ1-1; D perhaps matches TRBD1 (5 bases). V was trimmed by 0 bases and J by 3 bases, leaving 14 bases between them. The germline gives CDR1 MNHEY, CDR2 SVGEGT. The CDR3 loop spans 16 amino acids. The CDR3 bases are TGTGCCAGCAGTTACTCGGGGGTGGTTCCCGACACTGAAGCTTTCCTT. This codes for CASSYSGVVPDTEAFL.

The table lists this clonotype with many counts. This sequence joins TRBV14 and TRBJ2-1; TRBD2 is a possible D gene (6 bases). Germline V lookup: CDR1 SGHDN, CDR2 FVKESK. Trimming removed 0 bases at V and 5 bases at J, with 14 bases between. This CDR3 has 16 amino acids. CDR3 region: CASSQDWASVDNEQFF. The CDR3 region has the DNA TGTGCCAGCAGCCAAGATTGGGCTAGCGTGGACAATGAGCAGTTCTTC.

The chain joins TRBV20-1 to TRBJ2-5; TRBD2 might be the D (5 bases). Looked up from germline, CDR1 is DFQATT and CDR2 is SNEGSKA (reference sequence). This CDR3 contains 13 residues. Trimming stripped 6 bases from V and 2 bases from J, with 13 bases between. In DNA form, the CDR3 reads TGCAGTGCCCCGGGATCAACACAAGAGACCCAGTACTTC. Protein product: CSAPGSTQETQYF.

This clonotype was seen at least ten times. The gene calls are TRBV6-2 or TRBV6-3 and TRBJ2-7; D is uncertain. The germline CDR1 and CDR2 sequences are MNHEY and SVGEGT. The CDR3 contains 12 residues. Trimming took 10 bases from V and 0 from J, leaving 10 bases between them. CDR3 loop: CATRSLSYEQYF. In DNA form, the CDR3 reads TGTGCCACCCGTAGCCTCTCCTACGAGCAGTACTTC.

This clonotype was found many times. The gene calls are TRBV29-1 and TRBJ1-5; D remains ambiguous. The CDR3 totals 13 residues. Germline V gene sequence: CDR1 SQVTM, CDR2 ANQGSEA. V dropped 2 bases and J dropped 8 bases, with 13 bases sitting between them. In DNA form, the CDR3 reads TGCAGCGTTGAATCGGGGTCCGGGGAGCCCCAGCATTTT. This sequence encodes CSVESGSGEPQHF.

This clonotype has ten or more counts. J is TRBJ1-1 and V is TRBV6-1, with 9 bases fitting TRBD1. The germline gives CDR1 MNHNS, CDR2 SASEGT. The J segment lost 2 bases and the V segment lost 7 bases, leaving 11 bases of the junction unmatched. This CDR3 region has 16 residues. The CDR3 region is CASKDRGPSANTEAFF. The CDR3 nucleotides read TGTGCCAGCAAGGACAGGGGTCCCTCAGCCAACACTGAAGCTTTCTTT.

There are many counts of this clonotype. The J gene is TRBJ1-1, the V gene TRBV7-9; D unresolved. The germline V gene has CDR1 SEHNR and CDR2 FQNEAQ (reference sequence). This CDR3 contains 13 residues. V lost 5 bases and J 6 bases, leaving 13 bases between the germline ends. This CDR3 reads CASSRPSEAEAFF. DNA for the CDR3: TGTGCCAGCAGCCGACCCTCCGAAGCTGAAGCTTTCTTT.

The chain combines TRBV28 with TRBJ2-7; the D is unclear. Deletions cut 5 bases from V and 4 bases from J, with 15 bases between. The CDR3 extends over 14 amino acids. Per germline, CDR1 MDHEN and CDR2 SYDVKM. The CDR3 bases are TGTGCCAGCAGTCAGGAGACTGGTCCATACGAGCAGTACTTC. Translation: CASSQETGPYEQYF.

As for this clonotype: Possible read error: a much larger clone is one base away. The V and J genes are TRBV30 and TRBJ1-1, with TRBD1 matching over 8 bases. CDR1 GTSNPN and CDR2 SVGIG come from the germline V gene (reference sequence). The CDR3 contains 13 residues. CDR3: CAWSEQGDTVAFF. CDR3 sequence (DNA): TGTGCCTGGAGTGAACAGGGGGATACTGTAGCTTTCTTT.

The chain couples TRBV28 to TRBJ1-2; 8 bases are shared with TRBD1. V dropped 4 bases and J dropped 2; count of bases not matched to a gene: 9. The CDR3 consists of 16 residues. Germline CDR1 is MDHEN and CDR2 is SYDVKM. The CDR3 sequence: CASSSPRTGRNYGYTF. The CDR3, as DNA: TGTGCCAGCAGTTCCCCTCGGACAGGGCGGAACTATGGCTACACCTTC.

This clonotype was seen at least ten times. Here the CDR3 reads CASSLSVTEYNEQFF. The CDR3 region has the DNA TGTGCCAGCAGTTTAAGTGTGACCGAATACAATGAGCAGTTCTTC. The rearrangement links TRBV27 to TRBJ2-1; D gene unclear. In germline, CDR1 is MNHEY, CDR2 SMNVEV (reference sequence). The CDR3 contains 15 residues. Trimming pared 2 bases from V and 4 bases from J, leaving 12 bases between.

The table lists this clonotype with many counts. This chain links TRBV6-1 with TRBJ1-5; no clear D gene. V lost 6 bases and J lost 7, with 13 bases in between. The CDR3 loop spans 13 amino acids. Germline-derived CDR1 and CDR2 are MNHNS and SASEGT. The DNA of the CDR3 is TGTGCCAGCAGCTCGTCTGAGGACCAGCCCCAGCATTTT. Translation: CASSSSEDQPQHF.

This clonotype was seen ten or more times. V gene TRBV11-3 combines with J gene TRBJ2-3, with TRBD1 identical over 9 bases. CDR1 and CDR2 (germline): SGHNT, YENEEA. The CDR3 runs 16 residues. The J segment lost 3 bases and the V segment lost 5 bases, leaving 9 bases of the junction unmatched. CDR3 region: CASSPGDRGETDTQYF. The CDR3 coding sequence is TGTGCCAGCAGCCCGGGCGACAGGGGGGAGACAGATACGCAGTATTTT.

This clonotype showed up just a few times. The rearrangement joins TRBV4-1 to TRBJ2-1, with D tentatively TRBD2 (6 bases). The CDR3 extends over 15 amino acids. Germline values: CDR1 MGHRA, CDR2 YSYEKL. The V gene lost 3 bases and the J gene lost 5 bases, with 14 bases spanning the gap. CDR3 DNA: TGCGCCAGCAGCCACGCGACTAGATTCCACAATGAGCAGTTCTTC. Translating gives CASSHATRFHNEQFF.

This clonotype was seen repeatedly, ten times or more. The genes are TRBV2 and TRBJ2-1; the match to TRBD1 covers 9 bases. Germline V CDR1 and CDR2: SNHLY, FYNNEI. J was trimmed by 6 bases and V by 6 bases; bases with no gene match: 9. The length of the CDR3 is 15 residues. In nucleotides, the CDR3 is TGTGCCAGCAGCCCAGACAGGGGGAGAACCAATGAGCAGTTCTTC. This translates into CASSPDRGRTNEQFF.

This clonotype was counted ten times or more. V and J are TRBV20-1 and TRBJ2-1, with TRBD2 matching over 7 bases. Germline CDR1 is DFQATT and CDR2 is SNEGSKA (reference sequence). The ends lost 7 bases at V and 6 bases at J; junction bases unmatched: 9. This CDR3 spans 13 amino acids. The DNA of the CDR3 is TGCAGTGGGGGGGGGGAGGTGTTCAATGAGCAGTTCTTC. Amino acid sequence: CSGGGEVFNEQFF.

Many counts were recorded for this clonotype. The chain combines TRBV28 with TRBJ1-1; 7 bases agree with TRBD1. Per the germline V gene, CDR1 is MDHEN and CDR2 is SYDVKM. This CDR3 is 14 amino acids long. With 5 bases clipped from V and 1 base from J, the junction kept 4 bases outside the gene matches. The CDR3 bases are TGTGCCAGCAGTCCAGGGGGATCGAACACTGAAGCTTTCTTT. It codes for CASSPGGSNTEAFF.

The J gene is TRBJ2-1, the V gene TRBV29-1; D gene uncertain. CDR1 and CDR2 from the germline V gene are SQVTM and ANQGSEA. Trimming took off 8 bases at V and 8 bases at J, with 16 bases between the two ends. The CDR3 loop spans 12 amino acids. CDR3 in DNA: TGCAGCCCAAAAGGCGGCGGATATGAGCAGTTCTTC. Translation: CSPKGGGYEQFF.

This clonotype was seen at least ten times. V gene TRBV9 combines with J gene TRBJ2-2; 7 bases fit TRBD2. This CDR3 contains 16 residues. Germline-derived CDR1 and CDR2 are SGDLS and YYNGEE. The trim removed 0 bases at V and 1 base at J, leaving 3 bases unmatched. Here the CDR3 DNA reads TGTGCCAGCAGCGTAGCTGGGAGGGTGAACACCGGGGAGCTGTTTTTT. Protein sequence: CASSVAGRVNTGELFF.

The V and J genes are TRBV20-1 and TRBJ2-7; TRBD2 aligns across 9 bases. Germline V gene data show CDR1 as DFQATT and CDR2 as SNEGSKA (reference sequence). The junction had 7 bases not matched to a gene; V was cut back by 2 bases and J by 2 bases. This CDR3 region has 15 residues. The CDR3 DNA reads TGCAGTGCTAGAAGCGGGAGGACGAATACCTACGAGCAGTACTTC. Protein product: CSARSGRTNTYEQYF.

The rearrangement links TRBV7-6 to TRBJ2-5, with D possibly matching TRBD2 (6 bases). Trimming cost V 6 bases and J 1 base, with 18 bases left between them. Germline loops: CDR1 SGHVS, CDR2 FNYEAQ. The CDR3 is 16 residues long. DNA of the CDR3: TGTGCCAGCAGATTGGGTATTGCGGGACCCCAAGAGACCCAGTACTTC. It yields the protein CASRLGIAGPQETQYF.